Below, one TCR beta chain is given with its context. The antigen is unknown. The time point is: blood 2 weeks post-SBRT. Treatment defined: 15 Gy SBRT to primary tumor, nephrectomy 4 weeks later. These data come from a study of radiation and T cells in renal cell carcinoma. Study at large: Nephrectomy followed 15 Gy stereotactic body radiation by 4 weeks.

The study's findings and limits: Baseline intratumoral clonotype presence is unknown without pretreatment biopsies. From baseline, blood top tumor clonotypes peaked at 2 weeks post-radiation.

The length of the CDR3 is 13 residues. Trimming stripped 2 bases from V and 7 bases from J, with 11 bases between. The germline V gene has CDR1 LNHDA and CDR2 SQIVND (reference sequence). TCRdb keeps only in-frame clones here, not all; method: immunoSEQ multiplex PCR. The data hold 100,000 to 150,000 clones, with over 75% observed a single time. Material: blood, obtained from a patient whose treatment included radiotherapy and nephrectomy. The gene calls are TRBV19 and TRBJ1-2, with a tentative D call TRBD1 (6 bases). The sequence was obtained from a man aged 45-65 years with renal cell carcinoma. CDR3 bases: TGTGCCAGTAGTATATTCACAGGGCGTGGCTACACCTTC. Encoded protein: CASSIFTGRGYTF.